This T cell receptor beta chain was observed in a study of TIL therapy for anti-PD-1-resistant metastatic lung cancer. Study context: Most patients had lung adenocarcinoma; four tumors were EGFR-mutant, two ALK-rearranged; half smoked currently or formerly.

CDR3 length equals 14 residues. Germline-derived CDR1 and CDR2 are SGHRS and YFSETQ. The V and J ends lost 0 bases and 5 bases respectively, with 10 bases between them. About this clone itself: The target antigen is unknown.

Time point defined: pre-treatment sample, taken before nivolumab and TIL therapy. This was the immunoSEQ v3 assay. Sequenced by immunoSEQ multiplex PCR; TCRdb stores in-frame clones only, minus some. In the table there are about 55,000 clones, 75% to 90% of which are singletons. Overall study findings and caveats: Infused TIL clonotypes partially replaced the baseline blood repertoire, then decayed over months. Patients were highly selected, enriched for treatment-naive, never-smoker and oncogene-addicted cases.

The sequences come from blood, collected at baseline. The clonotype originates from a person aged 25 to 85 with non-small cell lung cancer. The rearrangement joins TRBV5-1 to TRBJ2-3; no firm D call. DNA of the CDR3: TGCGCCAGCAGCTTGGGGGGTCTGCTAGATACGCAGTATTTT. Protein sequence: CASSLGGLLDTQYF.